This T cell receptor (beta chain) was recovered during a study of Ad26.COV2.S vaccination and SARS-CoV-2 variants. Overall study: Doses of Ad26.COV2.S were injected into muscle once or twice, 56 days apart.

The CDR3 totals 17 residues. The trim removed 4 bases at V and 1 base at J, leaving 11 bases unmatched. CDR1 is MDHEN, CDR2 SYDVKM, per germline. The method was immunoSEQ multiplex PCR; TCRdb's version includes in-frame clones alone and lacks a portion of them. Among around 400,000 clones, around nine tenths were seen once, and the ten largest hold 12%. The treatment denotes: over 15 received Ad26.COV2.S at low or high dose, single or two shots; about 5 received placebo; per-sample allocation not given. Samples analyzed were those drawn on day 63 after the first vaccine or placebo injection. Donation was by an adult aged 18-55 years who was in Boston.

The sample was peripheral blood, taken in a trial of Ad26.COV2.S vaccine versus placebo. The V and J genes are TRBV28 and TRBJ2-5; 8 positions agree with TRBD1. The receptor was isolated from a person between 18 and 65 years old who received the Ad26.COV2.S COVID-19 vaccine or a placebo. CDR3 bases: TGTGCCAGCAGTTCATCTCGACAGGGGTCCACCCAAGAGACCCAGTACTTC. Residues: CASSSSRQGSTQETQYF.